The rows below give T cell receptor beta chains drawn from one sample of a study. TCRdb analysed the RT-PCR reads with MiXCR anew, one entry per CDR3 protein. The sample includes fewer than 800,000 distinct CDR3 sequences, 13% to 15% of them seen just once. Sample: memory CD4+ T cells from blood. These receptor sequences come from a female donor in good health, serving as a healthy control. CDR3s include the opening cysteine and the closing phenylalanine or tryptophan. Each record gives: clone size, CDR3 length, V gene, D gene, J gene, CDR3 DNA, CDR3 protein. A D gene is named only where the DNA matches it firmly. Expanded clones get a size class; other rows say once, few or many, or leave the size out.

many	12	TRBV5-1	-	TRBJ2-5	TGCGCCAGCAGCTTGGAAAAAGAGACCCAGTACTTC	CASSLEKETQYF
few	16	TRBV7-3	TRBD2	TRBJ2-1	TGTGCCAGCAGCTCTGAAGAGCGGGAGCGGGGCAATGAGCAGTTCTTC	CASSSEERERGNEQFF
-	18	TRBV20-1	TRBD1	TRBJ1-6	TGCAGTGCTAGAGCCGCCGGGACAGGGGACTCCTATAATTCACCCCTCCACTTT	CSARAAGTGDSYNSPLHF
many	15	TRBV7-2	-	TRBJ1-5	TGTGCCAGCAGTAGGGGTTGGGGGCTTGGGCAGCCCCAGCATTTT	CASSRGWGLGQPQHF
few	19	TRBV27	-	TRBJ2-5	TGTGCCAGCAGTTCAATCAACAACACTGAAACAACAGTCGGGGAGACCCAGTACTTC	CASSSINNTETTVGETQYF
-	14	TRBV7-8	-	TRBJ1-6	TGTGCCAGCAGCTTAGAAGACAGTTATTCACCCCTCCACTTT	CASSLEDSYSPLHF
many	15	TRBV20-1	TRBD2	TRBJ2-1	TGCAGTGCGGCCCCGCTAGCGGGAGATCGCAATGAGCAGTTCTTC	CSAAPLAGDRNEQFF
-	15	TRBV12-3/TRBV12-4	-	TRBJ2-7	TGTGCCAGCAGTTTTGAGTATGAGCGGACCTACGAGCAGTACTTC	CASSFEYERTYEQYF
many	15	TRBV4-3	-	TRBJ1-2	TGCGCCAGCAGCCCTGGCGGGGTAAACGACTATGGCTACACCTTC	CASSPGGVNDYGYTF
few	14	TRBV5-1	TRBD1	TRBJ1-2	TGCGCCAGCAGCCAGGGGACAGGGGGATATGGCTACACCTTC	CASSQGTGGYGYTF
-	14	TRBV9	-	TRBJ2-3	TGTGCCAGCAGCTCCCCTCCACCGACAGATACGCAGTATTTT	CASSSPPPTDTQYF
-	14	TRBV15	TRBD1	TRBJ1-2	TGTGCCACCAGCGCCGGGACAGGGGAGAACGGCTACACCTTC	CATSAGTGENGYTF
-	16	TRBV5-4	-	TRBJ1-3	TGTGCCAGCAGCTTGGATCCTCAGGGTGCTGGAAACACCATATATTTT	CASSLDPQGAGNTIYF
many	12	TRBV20-1	-	TRBJ1-5	TGCAGTGCCACGGGGGGTGGTCAGCCCCAGCATTTT	CSATGGGQPQHF
-	12	TRBV28	-	TRBJ2-5	TGTGCCAGCAACTTAGGGACCGAGACCCAGTACTTC	CASNLGTETQYF
many	15	TRBV20-1	-	TRBJ2-1	TGCAGTGCACTTAGTCAGGGGAGGGTCTACAATGAGCAGTTCTTC	CSALSQGRVYNEQFF
-	16	TRBV20-1	TRBD2	TRBJ2-3	TGCAGTGCTAGCGGGACTAGCGGGATAAGCGCAGATACGCAGTATTTT	CSASGTSGISADTQYF
-	14	TRBV11-2	TRBD1	TRBJ1-1	TGTGCCAGCAGCAATGACAGGGTGAACACTGAAGCTTTCTTT	CASSNDRVNTEAFF
few	14	TRBV20-1	-	TRBJ1-6	TGCAGTGCTAGAGAGGCCTTTGATCATTCACCCCTCCACTTT	CSAREAFDHSPLHF
few	16	TRBV11-2	-	TRBJ2-1	TGTGCCAGCAGCTTAGACGGGGGTCCGGCCTTTAATGAGCAGTTCTTC	CASSLDGGPAFNEQFF
few	14	TRBV5-1	-	TRBJ2-7	TGCGCCAGCAGCTTGAGTGGGGGATCCGAGGAGCAGTACTTC	CASSLSGGSEEQYF
-	12	TRBV29-1	-	TRBJ1-1	TGCAGCGTTGACGGGTGGGACACTGAAGCTTTCTTT	CSVDGWDTEAFF
-	15	TRBV25-1	-	TRBJ1-5	TGTGCCAGCAGTAGGACAGTTTATAGCAATCAGCCCCAGCATTTT	CASSRTVYSNQPQHF
few	16	TRBV20-1	-	TRBJ2-1	TGCAGTGCTAGGGCCTCGTGGGGAATTGGGTACAATGAGCAGTTCTTC	CSARASWGIGYNEQFF
few	14	TRBV4-3	-	TRBJ2-1	TGCGCCAGCAGCTTTCAGATCTCTGACGGTGAGCAGTTCTTC	CASSFQISDGEQFF
few	11	TRBV20-1	-	TRBJ2-1	TGCAGTGCTAGAGGGGACTATGAGCAGTTCTTC	CSARGDYEQFF
-	15	TRBV18	-	TRBJ2-1	TGTGCCAGCGTCACCAACACGGGGGGCCGAGGTGAGCAGTTCTTC	CASVTNTGGRGEQFF
-	15	TRBV12-3/TRBV12-4	TRBD1	TRBJ2-7	TGTGCCAGCAGCCATGGACAGGGGTTGAGGTACGAGCAGTACTTC	CASSHGQGLRYEQYF
-	13	TRBV20-1	-	TRBJ1-2	TGCAGTGCTATTGTAGGACAAGTTTATGGCTACACCTTC	CSAIVGQVYGYTF
many	13	TRBV5-1	-	TRBJ2-6	TGTGCCAGCAGCTTGGTAGGGGCCAACGTCCTGACTTTC	CASSLVGANVLTF
many	13	TRBV20-1	-	TRBJ1-1	TGCAGTGCTAGGGGGCTCTGGGGCACTGAAGCTTTCTTT	CSARGLWGTEAFF
few	15	TRBV9	-	TRBJ2-1	TGTGCCAGCAGCGTACAGGGAGATTCTGGCAATGAGCAGTTCTTC	CASSVQGDSGNEQFF
many	14	TRBV10-3	-	TRBJ1-1	TGTGCCATCAGTGAGTCGGTCACCGGCACTGAAGCTTTCTTT	CAISESVTGTEAFF
-	16	TRBV7-9	-	TRBJ2-7	TGTGCCGCCCGACCTTCCCAGGCAGATCGATCCTACGAGCAGTACTTC	CAARPSQADRSYEQYF
few	15	TRBV20-1	-	TRBJ2-3	TGCAGTGCTCCCCCCGCCGGGGGAGGAACAGATACGCAGTATTTT	CSAPPAGGGTDTQYF
many	15	TRBV7-3	TRBD1	TRBJ1-1	TGTGCCAGCAGCTCCCGACAGGGGGACGACACTGAAGCTTTCTTT	CASSSRQGDDTEAFF
many	14	TRBV29-1	TRBD1	TRBJ2-3	TGCAGCGTCCAACAGGGGGAAGGAACAGATACGCAGTATTTT	CSVQQGEGTDTQYF
many	18	TRBV15	-	TRBJ2-1	TGTGCCACCAGCAGAGATCGCTTTGGGGAGAGCTCCTACAATGAGCAGTTCTTC	CATSRDRFGESSYNEQFF
many	12	TRBV7-2	-	TRBJ2-3	TGTGCCAGCAGCTTAACCCGAGATACGCAGTATTTT	CASSLTRDTQYF